These 8 T cell receptor beta chains were sequenced from one sample in a study of T cell repertoires in cytomegalovirus infection. MiXCR, run by TCRdb on the reads, gives a single entry per CDR3 protein. The sample lists about 320,000 distinct CDR3 sequences; more than 8% were seen once. Material for sequencing was PBMCs. These receptors originate from a human donor in good health (CMV status not recorded). Some clones in this sample may be carry-over from other donors' samples.

The chain has TRBV20-1 and TRBJ2-6; no clear D gene. V lost 3 bases and J 0 bases, leaving 12 bases between the germline ends. The CDR3 has 16 residues. Germline V gene sequence: CDR1 DFQATT, CDR2 SNEGSKA (reference sequence). The DNA of the CDR3 is TGCAGTGCTAGTGGCAGAGCCATCTCTGGGGCCAACGTCCTGACTTTC. Amino acids: CSASGRAISGANVLTF.

The DNA of the CDR3 is TGTGCCAGCACCGAGGGTCGGACTGAAGCTTTCTTT. The encoded protein is CASTEGRTEAFF. This chain uses TRBV6-2 or TRBV6-3 with TRBJ1-1; D is ambiguous. Germline V gene sequence: CDR1 MNHEY, CDR2 SVGEGT. The V end lost 7 bases, the J end lost 5 bases, and 11 bases lay between the germline ends. This CDR3 is built from 12 residues.

This clonotype was seen repeatedly, ten times or more. The V call is TRBV6-2 or TRBV6-3, the J call TRBJ2-3, with 10 bases identical to TRBD2. After removal of 7 bases from V and 4 bases from J, the junction contained 8 bases not matched to a gene. The CDR3 is made up of 15 amino acids. Germline lookup yields CDR1 MNHEY and CDR2 SVGEGT. The CDR3 region is CASNLGLAEADTQYF. CDR3 sequence (DNA): TGTGCCAGCAACCTAGGACTAGCGGAGGCAGATACGCAGTATTTT.

This clonotype was found a few times. The chain links TRBV10-2 to TRBJ2-7; 7 nucleotides agree with TRBD2. Per germline, CDR1 WSHSY and CDR2 SAAADI. With V trimmed by 5 bases and J by 1 base, 5 bases remained unmatched. This CDR3 spans 14 amino acids. The CDR3 nucleotides read TGCGCCAGCAGTAGATGGGACTATTCCTACGAGCAGTACTTC. It is translated as CASSRWDYSYEQYF.

This clonotype was counted at least ten times. The chain has TRBV7-2 and TRBJ2-2; 9 positions match TRBD2. The V segment lost 7 bases and the J segment 4 bases; nucleotides outside the gene matches: 7. The germline gives CDR1 SGHTA, CDR2 FQGNSA. The CDR3 extends over 15 amino acids. The chain's CDR3 is CASKGSGSPTGELFF. In DNA form, the CDR3 reads TGTGCCAGCAAGGGTAGCGGGAGCCCCACCGGGGAGCTGTTTTTT.

This clonotype was recorded at least ten times. The chain is built from TRBV7-4 and TRBJ2-1; weak D call: TRBD2 (6 bases). V lost 3 bases to trimming and J lost 3 bases, with 12 bases between them. The CDR3 runs 15 residues. Germline values: CDR1 SGHVT, CDR2 SQSDAQ. The CDR3, as DNA: TGTGCCAGCAGCTTTTCCGTGACTAGCTACAATGAGCAGTTCTTC. Translating it yields CASSFSVTSYNEQFF.

The chain joins TRBV27 to TRBJ1-2; D is undetermined. V dropped 1 base and J dropped 6 bases, with 9 bases sitting between them. The CDR3 totals 13 residues. CDR1 is MNHEY and CDR2 is SMNVEV in the germline V gene (reference sequence). CDR3 residues: CASSLWLGNGYTF. DNA for the CDR3: TGTGCCAGCAGTTTATGGTTGGGGAATGGCTACACCTTC.

This clonotype has a handful of counts. The chain is built from TRBV29-1 and TRBJ2-1, with 9 bases aligning to TRBD2. The CDR3 has 13 residues. Germline CDR1 and CDR2: SQVTM and ANQGSEA. J was trimmed by 7 bases and V by 1 base; bases with no gene match: 2. The CDR3 DNA follows: TGCAGCGTTGAAGGCCTAGCGGGGAATGAGCAGTTCTTC. Translation gives CSVEGLAGNEQFF.